Sequencing of this T cell receptor (beta chain) was carried out in a study of metastatic and nonmetastatic thyroid tumors. TCRdb re-called the PCR reads via MiXCR. In the table there are 30,000 to 40,000 clones, roughly 29% of which are singletons. This CDR3 contains 15 residues. Germline assignment: CDR1 DFQATT and CDR2 SNEGSKA (reference sequence). Trimming at V came to 3 bases and at J to 8 bases, leaving 8 bases not matched to a gene. Every patient was untreated before thyroid surgery. The V call is TRBV20-1, the J call TRBJ2-1; TRBD2 matches at 12 bases. The material sequenced was blood. The receptor's source is a female donor with papillary thyroid cancer or a benign thyroid nodule (not recorded which). Some clones in this sample may be carry-over from other donors' samples. CDR3 loop: CSARTSGSWRDEQFF. CDR3 coding DNA: TGCAGTGCTAGGACTAGCGGGAGTTGGCGGGATGAGCAGTTCTTC.